Given below is one TCR beta chain in context. The germline V gene has CDR1 SGHVS and CDR2 FNYEAQ. CDR3 size: 16 residues. V lost 5 bases, J lost 0 bases, and 6 bases stayed unmatched. This sample was taken from a study of blood T cell repertoires in COVID-19. At the level of the study: Acute-phase and convalescent COVID-19 samples originated in the United States, Italy and Spain.

The method was immunoSEQ multiplex PCR; TCRdb's version includes in-frame clones alone and lacks a portion of them. The data contain around 150,000 clones, about 79% of them singletons. Sequenced material: peripheral blood. The chain couples TRBV7-6 to TRBJ2-1, with 8 bases lining up with TRBD2. This sequence was found in a woman between 45 and 60 years old in a cohort sampled during active or convalescent COVID-19. The CDR3 coding sequence is TGTGCCAGCAGCGCTAGCGGGCCTAGCTCCTACAATGAGCAGTTCTTC. Amino acids: CASSASGPSSYNEQFF.